This T cell receptor beta chain appears in the sequencing data of a study of blood T cell repertoires in COVID-19. Study at large: Both acute and convalescent COVID-19 samples were obtained from the United States, Italy and Spain. T cells, B-cell-depleted T cells, or PBMCs provided the cDNA or gDNA that served as material.

Original data processing: Estimation of nucleated cell counts was performed using reference gene primer amplification. Sequencing was performed with immunoSEQ multiplex PCR; in TCRdb, only in-frame clones are kept and a portion is missing. The D gene and trimming were derived from the DNA, and the V and J assignments and clone size from that table. Of 200,000 to 250,000 clones listed, about 80% are singletons. CDR1 and CDR2 (germline): SGHNT, YYREEE (reference sequence). V was pared by 6 bases and J by 5 bases, with 6 bases of the junction left unmatched. CDR3 length: 13 residues. This rearrangement joins TRBV5-4 to TRBJ2-5; 8 bases agree with TRBD1. Sequenced: peripheral blood. This sequence was found in a woman aged 60-70 years with acute or convalescent COVID-19. The CDR3 DNA sequence: TGTGCCAGCAAGGAGACAGGGGTTGAGACCCAGTACTTC. Amino acid sequence: CASKETGVETQYF.